These 28 T cell receptor beta chains originate from one sample sequenced in a study of T cells in Graves' hyperthyroidism and ophthalmopathy. Using RNA transcripts as the source, TCR beta CDR3 regions were amplified. RT-PCR in the first round (using the HTBI primer set) targeted the TCR CDR3. MiXCR was run by TCRdb on the multiplex PCR reads, yielding one entry per CDR3 protein. Among some 250,000 distinct CDR3 sequences listed, 13% to 15% were seen once. Sequenced input: blood. These receptors originate from a woman aged 40 to 50 with Graves' hyperthyroidism that later progressed to Graves' ophthalmopathy.

This clonotype occurred many times. The J gene is TRBJ1-4, the V gene TRBV29-1; 7 bases match TRBD1. J lost 3 bases, V lost 5 bases, and 3 bases had no gene match. Germline V gene data show CDR1 as SQVTM and CDR2 as ANQGSEA. The CDR3 is made up of 13 amino acids. CDR3 sequence: CSVSGGPNEKLFF. CDR3 sequence (DNA): TGCAGCGTTTCAGGGGGGCCTAATGAAAAACTGTTTTTT.

This clonotype was recorded many times. The chain employs TRBV12-3 or TRBV12-4 and TRBJ2-1, with TRBD2 identical over 10 bases. V lost 10 bases, J lost 6 bases, and 9 bases stayed unmatched. The CDR3 contains 14 residues. CDR3 region: CATCLSGRVNEQFF. The CDR3 coding sequence is TGTGCCACCTGCTTAAGCGGGAGGGTCAATGAGCAGTTCTTC.

In its sample, this clonotype was seen many times. The CDR3 here is CASGPTGGAYEQYF. Written as DNA, the CDR3 is TGTGCCAGCGGACCGACAGGGGGGGCCTACGAGCAGTACTTC. J is TRBJ2-7 and V is TRBV27; TRBD1 agrees at 9 bases. Germline V gene sequence: CDR1 MNHEY, CDR2 SMNVEV (reference sequence). This CDR3 comprises 14 residues. The J segment lost 2 bases and the V segment lost 8 bases, leaving 7 bases of the junction unmatched.

In regard to this clonotype: A junction end diverges from the germline sequence, so it may reflect a read error. The chain joins TRBV5-5 to TRBJ2-7; D not resolved. The CDR3 sequence is 12 residues long. The V gene's germline CDR1 is SGHKS and CDR2 YYEKEE (reference sequence). For the CDR3, the DNA is TGTGCCGGCAGCACACAGACATCCGAGCAGTACTTC. Protein sequence: CAGSTQTSEQYF. Based on the CDR3 plus reference TRBV5-5 and TRBJ2-7, the full variable domain is DAGVTQSPTHLIKTRGQQVTLRCSPISGHKSVSWYQQVLGQGPQFIFQYYEKEERGRGNFPDRFSARQFPNYSSELNVNALLLGDSALYLCAGSTQTSEQYFGPGTRLTVT.

This clonotype was seen repeatedly, ten times or more. The V call is TRBV20-1, the J call TRBJ1-5; tentative D call: TRBD1 (5 bases). The V and J ends lost 4 bases and 5 bases respectively, with 9 bases between them. This CDR3 is built from 12 residues. Germline-derived CDR1 and CDR2 are DFQATT and SNEGSKA (reference sequence). CDR3 DNA sequence: TGCAGTGCTACAGGGAAAGATCAGCCCCAGCATTTT. Amino acid sequence: CSATGKDQPQHF.

In this sample, this clonotype turned up a few times. A read error is possible here, since a much larger clone lies one base away. The chain uses TRBV19 and TRBJ1-5; a weak D match, TRBD1 (5 bases). There are 16 residues in the CDR3. Germline V gene sequence: CDR1 LNHDA, CDR2 SQIVND (reference sequence). The V gene lost 5 bases and the J gene lost 6 bases, with 20 bases spanning the gap. The CDR3 nucleotides are TGTGCCAGTAGTCTCGACAATGCAGGGACCTCTCAGCCCCAGCATTTT. Protein: CASSLDNAGTSQPQHF. The complete variable domain, with remaining parts taken from reference TRBV19 and TRBJ1-5, reads DGGITQSPKYLFRKEGQNVTLSCEQNLNHDAMYWYRQDPGQGLRLIYYSQIVNDFQKGDIAEGYSVSREKKESFPLTVTSAQKNPTAFYLCASSLDNAGTSQPQHFGDGTRLSIL.

This clonotype came up many times. The chain combines TRBV19 with TRBJ1-5; D unclear. The germline V and J ends were trimmed by 5 bases and 2 bases, with 13 bases remaining between them. The CDR3 totals 15 residues. The germline gives CDR1 LNHDA, CDR2 SQIVND (reference sequence). The CDR3 DNA follows: TGTGCCAGTAGTCCCACGATGAGCGGCAATCAGCCCCAGCATTTT. This translates into CASSPTMSGNQPQHF.

As regards this clonotype: This could be a read error, since a much larger clone is one nucleotide away. The rearrangement uses TRBV20-1 and TRBJ2-7; no definite D call. Trimming removed 3 bases at V and 3 bases at J, with 6 bases between. Per the germline V gene, CDR1 is DFQATT and CDR2 is SNEGSKA (reference sequence). The length of the CDR3 is 11 residues. This CDR3 is CSASRIYEQYF. The CDR3 bases are TGCAGTGCTAGTCGTATCTACGAGCAGTACTTC.

In this sample, this clonotype turned up many times. The chain recombines TRBV20-1 with TRBJ2-3; D may correspond to TRBD1 or TRBD2 (5 bases each). The CDR3 extends over 11 amino acids. From germline, CDR1 is DFQATT and CDR2 SNEGSKA (reference sequence). With 7 bases removed from V and 5 bases from J, the gap between germline ends came to 10 bases. The CDR3 DNA reads as TGCAGTGGGACTCAGGGAGATACGCAGTATTTT. Translation gives CSGTQGDTQYF.

This clonotype was seen repeatedly, ten times or more. The V and J genes are TRBV19 and TRBJ1-2, with a possible D match to TRBD1 (5 bases). The CDR3 runs to 13 residues. CDR1 LNHDA and CDR2 SQIVND come from the germline V gene (reference sequence). V gave up 6 bases and J gave up 8 bases, with 16 bases separating them. CDR3 nucleotides: TGTGCCAGTAGCGACGACAGCAGAAGCGGCTACACCTTC. Its protein product is CASSDDSRSGYTF.

This clonotype was counted ten times or more. The chain has TRBV29-1 and TRBJ1-1; D is undetermined. This CDR3 spans 16 amino acids. CDR1 is SQVTM and CDR2 is ANQGSEA in the germline V gene. With 8 bases removed from V and 2 bases from J, the gap between germline ends came to 24 bases. CDR3 DNA: TGCAGCCTCGTCGGGAGGGTCGGGATGGGCAACACTGAAGCTTTCTTT. Translating it yields CSLVGRVGMGNTEAFF. Full variable domain (missing parts from reference TRBV29-1 and TRBJ1-1): SAVISQKPSRDICQRGTSLTIQCQVDSQVTMMFWYRQQPGQSLTLIATANQGSEATYESGFVIDKFPISRPNLTFSTLTVSNMSPEDSSIYLCSLVGRVGMGNTEAFFGQGTRLTVV.

This clonotype was seen ten or more times. This sequence joins TRBV18 and TRBJ1-1, with D possibly TRBD1 on 6 matching bases. From germline, CDR1 is KGHSH and CDR2 LQKENI. The CDR3 extends over 13 amino acids. V lost 3 bases and J lost 4, with 9 bases in between. In DNA form, the CDR3 reads TGTGCCAGCTCACCCAGGGGAATCACTGAAGCTTTCTTT. Protein sequence: CASSPRGITEAFF.

This clonotype was picked up many times. The genes are TRBV19 and TRBJ2-1; 9 bases are shared with TRBD2. Unmatched junction bases numbered 5, after V lost 7 bases and J lost 4 bases. The length of the CDR3 is 14 residues. Looked up from germline, CDR1 is LNHDA and CDR2 is SQIVND (reference sequence). The CDR3, as DNA: TGTGCCAGTACACGCGGGGGGGTGTACAATGAGCAGTTCTTC. This gives the protein CASTRGGVYNEQFF.

This clonotype was seen many times. The chain combines TRBV9 with TRBJ1-6, with 8 bases aligning to TRBD1. Germline V gene sequence: CDR1 SGDLS, CDR2 YYNGEE. J lost 9 bases, V lost 3 bases, and 5 bases had no gene match. The CDR3 totals 14 residues. CDR3 nucleotides: TGTGCCAGCAGCGGACAGGGGATCGTTTCACCCCTCCACTTT. Encoded protein: CASSGQGIVSPLHF.

The rearrangement uses TRBV20-1 and TRBJ1-6; the match to TRBD1 covers 7 bases. Germline V lookup: CDR1 DFQATT, CDR2 SNEGSKA (reference sequence). This CDR3 contains 14 residues. Trimming took 6 bases from V and 6 from J; bases not matched to a gene: 8. CDR3 sequence reads: CSAKRDSPNSPLHF. The CDR3, as DNA: TGCAGTGCGAAAAGGGACAGCCCTAATTCACCCCTCCACTTT.

Ten or more counts support this clonotype. This chain links TRBV3-1 with TRBJ2-1; 7 bases are a match to TRBD1. J gave up 6 bases and V 7 bases, and 9 bases lay outside the gene matches. The CDR3 spans 14 residues. Germline CDR1 LGHDT, CDR2 YNNKEL (reference sequence). The chain's CDR3 is CASNRGGRGNEQFF. Written as DNA, the CDR3 is TGTGCCAGCAATAGAGGGGGCAGGGGCAATGAGCAGTTCTTC.

The sample holds many counts of this clonotype. The chain employs TRBV7-8 and TRBJ2-7; 7 positions match TRBD2. CDR1 and CDR2 (germline): SGHVS, FQNEAQ. Trimming cost V 5 bases and J 6 bases; bases outside gene matches: 10. This CDR3 region has 14 residues. Here the CDR3 reads CASSQLAFGGEQYF. In DNA form, the CDR3 reads TGTGCCAGCAGCCAACTAGCGTTCGGGGGCGAGCAGTACTTC.

This clonotype was seen many times. The chain carries TRBV18 and TRBJ2-7; 9 bases fit TRBD2. With 3 bases clipped from V and 3 bases from J, the junction kept 6 bases outside the gene matches. Per the germline V gene, CDR1 is KGHSH and CDR2 is LQKENI. The CDR3 is made up of 15 amino acids. The CDR3 here is CASSPGSGRNYEQYF. The CDR3 bases are TGTGCCAGCTCACCTGGTAGCGGGAGAAACTACGAGCAGTACTTC.

Details on this clonotype: Given a much more abundant clone one base away, this may be a read error. V is TRBV3-1 and J is TRBJ2-7, with a tentative D call TRBD2 (5 bases). The germline V and J ends were trimmed by 3 bases and 2 bases, with 14 bases remaining between them. In germline, CDR1 is LGHDT, CDR2 YNNKEL (reference sequence). This CDR3 comprises 15 residues. The CDR3, as DNA: TGTGCCAGCAGCCAGATGCCGGACTCCGCCTACGAGCAGTACTTC. The encoded protein is CASSQMPDSAYEQYF.

This clonotype was observed at least ten times. The rearrangement joins TRBV19 to TRBJ1-1, with no clear D. The CDR3 extends over 14 amino acids. V lost 5 bases and J lost 8, with 18 bases in between. Germline lookup yields CDR1 LNHDA and CDR2 SQIVND (reference sequence). CDR3 region: CASSFQMVAAEAFF. The CDR3 nucleotides read TGTGCCAGTAGTTTTCAAATGGTGGCAGCGGAAGCTTTCTTT.

Turning to this clonotype: This sequence may be a read error, since a much larger clone differs from it by one base. The V and J genes are TRBV6-2 or TRBV6-3 and TRBJ2-7, with D perhaps matching TRBD2 (5 bases). In germline, CDR1 is MNHEY, CDR2 SVGEGT. There are 17 residues in the CDR3. Deletions cut 8 bases from V and 11 bases from J, with 34 bases between. The CDR3 coding sequence is TGTGCCAGCTACAGTTACTCGAAGCGCGGCCGGCCGAAGGAGGAGTACTTC. Amino acids: CASYSYSKRGRPKEEYF.

This clonotype appeared a few times. This chain joins TRBV6-1 and TRBJ2-3, with TRBD2 matching over 11 bases. V lost 5 bases, J lost 2 bases, and 6 bases stayed unmatched. Germline CDR1 reads MNHNS; CDR2 reads SASEGT. The CDR3 totals 16 residues. DNA of the CDR3: TGTGCCAGCAGTTCCCTGACTAGCGGGACCACAGATACGCAGTATTTT. Translating it yields CASSSLTSGTTDTQYF.

The table lists this clonotype with many counts. The V and J genes are TRBV27 and TRBJ2-1, with 9 positions matching TRBD2. The length of the CDR3 is 15 residues. CDR1 and CDR2 from the germline V gene are MNHEY and SMNVEV (reference sequence). J gave up 2 bases and V 6 bases, and 5 bases lay outside the gene matches. The CDR3 is CASSVAGEPYNEQFF. The CDR3 DNA reads TGTGCCAGCAGCGTAGCGGGAGAACCCTACAATGAGCAGTTCTTC.

The rearrangement uses TRBV28 and TRBJ1-6; 9 bases fit TRBD1. From germline, CDR1 is MDHEN and CDR2 SYDVKM. The CDR3 is 15 residues long. V shed 4 bases and J 9 bases; nucleotides not matched to a gene: 7. The CDR3 DNA reads TGTGCCAGCAGTTCTTTTACAGGGGGCAGTTCACCCCTCCACTTT. Encoded protein: CASSSFTGGSSPLHF.

This clonotype was seen many times. V usage is TRBV18 and J usage is TRBJ1-2, with D hard to call. Germline CDR1 and CDR2: KGHSH and LQKENI. Trimming removed 3 bases from V and 2 bases from J, with 10 bases in between. The CDR3 loop spans 14 amino acids. CDR3 nucleotide sequence: TGTGCCAGCTCACCTACAGACACAAACTATGGCTACACCTTC. Protein product: CASSPTDTNYGYTF.

This clonotype was detected many times. V is TRBV11-2 and J is TRBJ2-1; 9 nucleotides line up with TRBD2. The CDR3 length is 17 residues. The ends lost 0 bases at V and 7 bases at J; junction bases unmatched: 10. Germline V gene sequence: CDR1 SGHAT, CDR2 FQNNGV. The CDR3: CASSLDPLAGRRNEQFF. Here the CDR3 DNA reads TGTGCCAGCAGCTTAGATCCCCTAGCGGGGAGGAGGAATGAGCAGTTCTTC.

This clonotype was found many times. The chain combines TRBV27 with TRBJ1-5; D is ambiguous. Trimming removed 5 bases at V and 3 bases at J, with 11 bases between. CDR1 is MNHEY and CDR2 is SMNVEV in the germline V gene (reference sequence). The CDR3 totals 14 residues. CDR3 loop: CASSLRHLNQPQHF. In DNA, the CDR3 is TGTGCCAGCAGTCTGAGACATCTCAATCAGCCCCAGCATTTT.

This clonotype was counted many times. This chain's CDR3 is CASSRDRGPNQPQHF. In DNA, the CDR3 is TGTGCCAGTAGCCGAGACAGGGGGCCAAATCAGCCCCAGCATTTT. This rearrangement joins TRBV19 to TRBJ1-5; the match to TRBD1 covers 10 bases. Trimming took 6 bases from V and 4 from J; bases not matched to a gene: 6. CDR1 and CDR2 from the germline V gene are LNHDA and SQIVND (reference sequence). This CDR3 region has 15 residues. The complete variable domain, with remaining parts taken from reference TRBV19 and TRBJ1-5, reads DGGITQSPKYLFRKEGQNVTLSCEQNLNHDAMYWYRQDPGQGLRLIYYSQIVNDFQKGDIAEGYSVSREKKESFPLTVTSAQKNPTAFYLCASSRDRGPNQPQHFGDGTRLSIL.